This TCR beta chain stems from a study of blood T cell repertoires in COVID-19. Study overall: T cells, B-cell-depleted T cells, or PBMCs provided the cDNA or gDNA that served as material.

Trimming cost V 1 base and J 15 bases; bases outside gene matches: 7. Germline loops: CDR1 SGHNT, CDR2 YYREEE (reference sequence). The CDR3 is 12 amino acids. In the source study's methods: From reference gene primer amplification, estimates of nucleated cell counts were derived. Assay used: immunoSEQ multiplex PCR; TCRdb lists only in-frame clones, some missing. That table supplies the V and J calls and clone size; D and trimming were determined from the DNA. The sample yields 150,000 to 200,000 clones, roughly nine tenths seen once. The sequence was obtained from a man between 70 and 80 years old with active or convalescent COVID-19. Sequences were obtained from peripheral blood. The rearrangement uses TRBV5-4 and TRBJ2-1, with 7 bases fitting TRBD2. DNA for the CDR3: TGTGCCAGCAGCTTGTGGGGGACTACGGTGTTCTTC. It translates to CASSLWGTTVFF.